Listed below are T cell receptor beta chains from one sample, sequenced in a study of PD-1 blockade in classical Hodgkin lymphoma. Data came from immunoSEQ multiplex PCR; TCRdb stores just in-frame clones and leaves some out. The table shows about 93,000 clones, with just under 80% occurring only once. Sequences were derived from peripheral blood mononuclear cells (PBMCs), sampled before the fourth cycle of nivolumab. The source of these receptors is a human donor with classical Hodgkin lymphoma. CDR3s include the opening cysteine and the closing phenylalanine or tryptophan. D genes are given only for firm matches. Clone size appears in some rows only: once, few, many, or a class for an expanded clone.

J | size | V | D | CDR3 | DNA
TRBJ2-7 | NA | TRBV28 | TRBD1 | CASSTGQKSYEQYF | TGTGCCAGCAGTACGGGACAGAAGTCCTACGAGCAGTACTTC
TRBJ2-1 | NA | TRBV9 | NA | CASSARGSGFYYNEQFF | TGTGCCAGCAGCGCCCGCGGCTCGGGCTTTTACTACAATGAGCAGTTCTTC
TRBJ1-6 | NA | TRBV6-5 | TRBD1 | CASSRDRGASSPLHF | TGTGCCAGCAGTAGGGACAGGGGCGCCTCTTCACCCCTCCACTTT
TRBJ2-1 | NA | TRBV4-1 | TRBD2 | CASSQGRGLGIREQFF | TGCGCCAGCAGCCAAGGTCGTGGACTAGGTATTAGGGAGCAGTTCTTC
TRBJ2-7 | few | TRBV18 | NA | CASSPPNLIYEQYF | TGTGCCAGCTCACCACCGAATCTAATCTACGAGCAGTACTTC
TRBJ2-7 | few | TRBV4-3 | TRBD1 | CASSQGAFGQGSSYEQYF | TGCGCCAGCAGCCAAGGGGCGTTCGGACAGGGGAGCTCCTACGAGCAGTACTTC
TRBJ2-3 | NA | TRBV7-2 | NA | CASSRDLYSTDTQYF | TGTGCCAGCAGCCGGGACTTATATAGCACAGATACGCAGTATTTT
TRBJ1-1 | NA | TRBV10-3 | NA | CAISESGQLEAFF | TGTGCCATCAGTGAGTCAGGGCAGCTGGAAGCTTTCTTT
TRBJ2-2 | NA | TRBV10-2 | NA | CASRMNSGTGELFF | TGCGCCAGCAGGATGAATAGTGGCACCGGGGAGCTGTTTTTT
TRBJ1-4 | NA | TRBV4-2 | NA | CASSQDWQGSEKLFF | TGTGCCAGCAGCCAAGATTGGCAAGGGAGTGAAAAACTGTTTTTT
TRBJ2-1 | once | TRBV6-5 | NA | CASSPLAYSYNEQFF | TGTGCCAGCAGCCCTTTAGCGTACTCCTACAATGAGCAGTTCTTC
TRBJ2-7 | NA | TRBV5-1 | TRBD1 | CASSLSSRDRIPYEQYF | TGCGCCAGCAGCTTATCCTCCCGGGACAGGATTCCCTACGAGCAGTACTTC
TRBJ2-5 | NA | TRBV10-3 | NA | CAISESRGETQYF | TGTGCCATCAGTGAGTCGCGGGGCGAGACCCAGTACTTC
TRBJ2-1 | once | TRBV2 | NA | CASRRGGSYNEQFF | TGTGCCAGCAGGAGGGGGGGCTCCTACAATGAGCAGTTCTTC
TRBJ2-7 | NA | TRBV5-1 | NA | CASSLGQTGNYEQYF | TGCGCCAGCAGCTTAGGACAGACGGGTAACTACGAGCAGTACTTC
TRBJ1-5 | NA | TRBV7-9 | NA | CASSLGSGGNQPQHF | TGTGCCAGCAGCTTAGGGTCAGGGGGCAATCAGCCCCAGCATTTT
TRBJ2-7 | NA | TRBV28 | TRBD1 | CASSPGQGGNYF | TGTGCCAGCAGCCCCGGACAGGGGGGAAATTACTTC
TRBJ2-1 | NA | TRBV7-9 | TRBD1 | CASSDSGTGSLDEQFF | TGTGCCAGCAGCGATTCCGGGACAGGCTCTTTGGATGAGCAGTTCTTC
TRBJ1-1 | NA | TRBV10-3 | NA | CAIWGPENTEAFF | TGTGCCATCTGGGGGCCGGAGAACACTGAAGCTTTCTTT
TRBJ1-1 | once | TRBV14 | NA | CASSKWNTEAFF | TGTGCCAGCAGCAAATGGAACACTGAAGCTTTCTTT
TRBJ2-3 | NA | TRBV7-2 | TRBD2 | CASSSGTSGLREDTQYF | TGTGCCAGCAGCTCTGGGACTAGCGGGTTGAGGGAAGATACGCAGTATTTT
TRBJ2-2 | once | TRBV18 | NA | CASSPPNAALNTGELFF | TGTGCCAGCTCACCACCAAACGCAGCTCTGAACACCGGGGAGCTGTTTTTT
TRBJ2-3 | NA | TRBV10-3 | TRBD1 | CAISESMWTGLYNTQYF | TGTGCCATCAGTGAGTCGATGTGGACAGGGTTATACAATACGCAGTATTTT
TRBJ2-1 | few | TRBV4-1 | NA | CASSRQGNSRSYNEQFF | TGCGCCAGCAGCCGCCAGGGGAACAGCCGCTCCTACAATGAGCAGTTCTTC
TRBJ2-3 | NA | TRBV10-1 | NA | CASSVRAPDCTDTQYF | TGCGCCAGCAGTGTCAGGGCCCCCGATTGCACAGATACGCAGTATTTT
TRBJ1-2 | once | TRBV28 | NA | CASSLPAGLGKGYTF | TGTGCCAGCAGTTTACCGGCGGGGCTGGGCAAGGGCTACACCTTC